One and the same sample provided the 26 T cell receptor beta chains below, sequenced in a study of response to subunit inactivated influenza vaccine. TCRdb called the RT-PCR reads again in MiXCR, with one record for every CDR3 protein. This table has 160,000 or so distinct CDR3 sequences, about a tenth appearing once. Sequencing was performed on non-naive T cells sorted from PBMCs, taken roughly 6 weeks after vaccination. The receptor source for this set is a man in his forties or fifties who received an inactivated influenza vaccine.

V gene TRBV4-3 combines with J gene TRBJ1-1; D not certain. Germline lookup yields CDR1 LGHNA and CDR2 YSLEER. Trimming removed 2 bases at V and 0 bases at J, with 10 bases between. The CDR3 consists of 15 residues. CDR3 sequence: CASSQFSQVNTEAFF. The CDR3 bases are TGCGCCAGCAGCCAATTCTCGCAGGTGAACACTGAAGCTTTCTTT.

This clonotype occurred many times. The DNA for the CDR3 is TGCGCCAGCAGCTTGGCCGGGACTAGCGCAGAGACCCAGTACTTC. Encoded protein: CASSLAGTSAETQYF. The chain combines TRBV5-1 with TRBJ2-5, with 10 bases matching TRBD2. V was pared by 0 bases and J by 4 bases, with 3 bases of the junction left unmatched. The CDR3 loop spans 15 amino acids. From germline, CDR1 is SGHRS and CDR2 YFSETQ.

In the case of this clonotype: This clone may be a read error of a much larger clone one base away. This chain joins TRBV29-1 and TRBJ2-5, with TRBD2 matching 7 bases. The CDR3 runs 13 residues. Losses at the gene ends were 3 bases for V and 5 bases for J; bases not matched to a gene: 6. Germline V gives CDR1 SQVTM, CDR2 ANQGSEA. The CDR3 bases are TGCAGCGTTGATGGCGGGGGTCGGGAGACCCAGTACTTC. Its translation is CSVDGGGRETQYF.

The CDR3 DNA reads as TGTGCCAGCAGCCCCCTTAGGGAGCAGTACTTC. Translated, it gives CASSPLREQYF. This chain uses TRBV6-1 with TRBJ2-7; no definite D call. The CDR3 spans 11 residues. The germline V and J ends were trimmed by 6 bases and 7 bases, with 10 bases remaining between them. Germline CDR1 reads MNHNS; CDR2 reads SASEGT.

This clonotype was seen only a few times. The gene calls are TRBV28 and TRBJ2-7; 8 positions agree with TRBD1. With V trimmed by 3 bases and J by 7 bases, 11 bases remained unmatched. Per the germline V gene, CDR1 is MDHEN and CDR2 is SYDVKM. The CDR3 extends over 15 amino acids. The CDR3: CASSFSWQGAWEQYF. The CDR3 DNA reads TGTGCCAGCAGTTTCTCTTGGCAGGGGGCCTGGGAGCAGTACTTC.

The chain is built from TRBV28 and TRBJ2-7; D may be TRBD2 (5 bases). Between the trimmed V and J ends, which lost 5 bases and 0 bases, there was a span of 17 bases. The length of the CDR3 is 16 residues. The germline gives CDR1 MDHEN, CDR2 SYDVKM. The CDR3, as DNA: TGTGCCAGCAGTAACCCCCGGACTCACAGCTCCTACGAGCAGTACTTC. Protein: CASSNPRTHSSYEQYF.

The rearrangement joins TRBV5-1 to TRBJ1-6, with D perhaps matching TRBD1 (5 bases). The germline CDR1 and CDR2 sequences are SGHRS and YFSETQ. The CDR3 is made up of 13 amino acids. V lost 0 bases and J lost 13, with 11 bases in between. DNA for the CDR3: TGCGCCAGCAGCTTGGAGAGGGGATGGCCCCTCCACTTT. This translates into CASSLERGWPLHF.

This clonotype was counted between two and nine times. The V gene is TRBV25-1, the J gene TRBJ2-7; unclear D gene. This CDR3 is 13 amino acids long. V was trimmed by 6 bases and J by 3 bases, leaving 12 bases between them. CDR1 is MGHDK, CDR2 SYGVNS, per germline. CDR3 protein: CASRSTENYEQYF. The CDR3 bases are TGTGCCAGCAGAAGTACAGAAAACTACGAGCAGTACTTC.

This clonotype has only a few counts. V is TRBV4-3 and J is TRBJ2-7; no definite D call. The CDR3 extends over 15 amino acids. The germline CDR1 and CDR2 sequences are LGHNA and YSLEER. V was trimmed by 0 bases and J by 2 bases, leaving 11 bases between them. CDR3 sequence (DNA): TGCGCCAGCAGCCAAGATGGTGGGCAGACCTACGAGCAGTACTTC. It yields the protein CASSQDGGQTYEQYF.

The J gene is TRBJ2-5, the V gene TRBV15, with D tentatively TRBD2 (5 bases). The germline V and J ends were trimmed by 7 bases and 1 base, with 13 bases remaining between them. Germline V gives CDR1 LNHNV, CDR2 YYDKDF (reference sequence). The CDR3 sequence is 14 residues long. CDR3 coding DNA: TGTGCCACCAACCGGGTGGCGGGCCAAGAGACCCAGTACTTC. This gives the protein CATNRVAGQETQYF. The full variable domain, its missing parts supplied by reference TRBV15 and TRBJ2-5, is DAMVIQNPRYQVTQFGKPVTLSCSQTLNHNVMYWYQQKSSQAPKLLFHYYDKDFNNEADTPDNFQSRRPNTSFCFLDIRSPGLGDTAMYLCATNRVAGQETQYFGPGTRLLVL.

This clonotype was seen only a few times. The chain joins TRBV6-1 to TRBJ1-6; tentative D call: TRBD1 (6 bases). Per the germline V gene, CDR1 is MNHNS and CDR2 is SASEGT. V was clipped by 6 bases and J by 10 bases, with 16 bases between them. The CDR3 is made up of 14 amino acids. DNA for the CDR3: TGTGCCAGCAGCCCACAGGGTCTAGGCTCACCCCTCCACTTT. Its translation is CASSPQGLGSPLHF.

Only a few counts were recorded for this clonotype. V gene TRBV18 combines with J gene TRBJ2-3; D is tentatively TRBD1 or TRBD2 (5 bases each). Trimming cost V 3 bases and J 4 bases, with 8 bases left between them. The CDR3 runs 13 residues. Germline V gene sequence: CDR1 KGHSH, CDR2 LQKENI. CDR3 region: CASSPLGADTQYF. The CDR3 DNA reads TGTGCCAGCTCACCCTTGGGGGCAGATACGCAGTATTTT. Combining the CDR3 with reference TRBV18 and TRBJ2-3 gives the whole variable domain NAGVMQNPRHLVRRRGQEARLRCSPMKGHSHVYWYRQLPEEGLKFMVYLQKENIIDESGMPKERFSAEFPKEGPSILRIQQVVRGDSAAYFCASSPLGADTQYFGPGTRLTVL.

This clonotype was counted many times. The J gene is TRBJ2-3, the V gene TRBV5-5; possible D gene TRBD1, 5 bases. The CDR3 has 11 amino acids. Germline CDR1 SGHKS, CDR2 YYEKEE (reference sequence). Trimming shortened V by 1 base and J by 8 bases, and 5 bases separated the two germline ends. CDR3 DNA sequence: TGTGCCAGCAGCTTGCAGGGTACGCAGTATTTT. This codes for CASSLQGTQYF.

The sample holds many counts of this clonotype. The rearrangement uses TRBV29-1 and TRBJ2-7, with 9 bases identical to TRBD1. The CDR3 spans 14 residues. CDR1 SQVTM and CDR2 ANQGSEA come from the germline V gene. Losses at the gene ends were 5 bases for V and 2 bases for J; bases not matched to a gene: 7. This chain's CDR3 is CSVKPGTGTYEQYF. The CDR3 nucleotides read TGCAGCGTTAAACCGGGGACAGGGACCTACGAGCAGTACTTC.

This clonotype was picked up many times. The J gene is TRBJ2-1, the V gene TRBV5-1; the D is unclear. V was trimmed by 2 bases and J by 10 bases, leaving 7 bases between them. This CDR3 is built from 11 residues. Germline CDR1 SGHRS, CDR2 YFSETQ. In nucleotides, the CDR3 is TGCGCCAGCAGCTTCCGTGGCGAGCAGTTCTTC. Its protein product is CASSFRGEQFF.

This clonotype was detected many times. The J gene is TRBJ1-2, the V gene TRBV12-3 or TRBV12-4; TRBD1 matches 7 bases. CDR3 size: 13 residues. V shed 4 bases, J shed 7 bases, and the junction held 6 bases outside the gene matches. CDR3: CASSSDRVGGYTF. The DNA for the CDR3 is TGTGCCAGCAGTTCAGACAGGGTTGGTGGCTACACCTTC.

The rearrangement uses TRBV3-1 and TRBJ2-1, with D maybe TRBD2 (5 bases). From germline, CDR1 is LGHDT and CDR2 YNNKEL (reference sequence). The CDR3 covers 16 residues. V was trimmed by 2 bases and J by 2 bases, leaving 13 bases between them. CDR3 protein: CASSQPGSVAYNEQFF. CDR3 DNA: TGTGCCAGCAGCCAACCGGGATCAGTGGCCTACAATGAGCAGTTCTTC.

This clonotype was found many times. The chain carries TRBV5-1 and TRBJ2-5, with 8 nucleotides matching TRBD1. V shed 4 bases, J shed 5 bases, and the junction held 7 bases outside the gene matches. Per the germline V gene, CDR1 is SGHRS and CDR2 is YFSETQ. The CDR3 contains 14 residues. The CDR3: CASSQDRARETQYF. The DNA of the CDR3 is TGCGCCAGCAGCCAGGACAGGGCGAGGGAGACCCAGTACTTC. Filled out from reference TRBV5-1 and TRBJ2-5, the complete variable domain reads KAGVTQTPRYLIKTRGQQVTLSCSPISGHRSVSWYQQTPGQGLQFLFEYFSETQRNKGNFPGRFSGRQFSNSRSEMNVSTLELGDSALYLCASSQDRARETQYFGPGTRLLVL.

In this sample, this clonotype turned up a few times. The chain links TRBV19 to TRBJ2-2; 7 nucleotides align to TRBD1. Losses at the gene ends were 5 bases for V and 1 base for J; bases not matched to a gene: 7. CDR1 is LNHDA, CDR2 SQIVND, per germline (reference sequence). The CDR3 extends over 16 amino acids. In nucleotides, the CDR3 is TGTGCCAGTAGTTTCCACCGGGACAGGAACACCGGGGAGCTGTTTTTT. This translates into CASSFHRDRNTGELFF.

This clonotype was detected only a few times. A much larger clone lies one base from this, so it may be a read error. This chain links TRBV4-3 with TRBJ2-1, with no clear D. V was shortened by 0 bases and J by 0 bases, with 0 bases between the two germline ends. CDR1 LGHNA and CDR2 YSLEER come from the germline V gene. The CDR3 covers 13 residues. CDR3 in DNA: TGCGCCAGCAGCCAAGACTCCTACAATGAGCAGTTCTTC. This encodes CASSQDSYNEQFF.

This clonotype was observed many times. The chain carries TRBV20-1 and TRBJ2-5; tentative D call: TRBD2 (6 bases). The germline CDR1 and CDR2 sequences are DFQATT and SNEGSKA (reference sequence). Trimming took off 4 bases at V and 2 bases at J, with 14 bases between the two ends. This CDR3 is built from 14 residues. The DNA for the CDR3 is TGCAGTGCTACTATGGCGGGGCAGCAAGAGACCCAGTACTTC. It encodes CSATMAGQQETQYF.

J is TRBJ2-2 and V is TRBV29-1, with D possibly TRBD1 on 5 matching bases. Per the germline V gene, CDR1 is SQVTM and CDR2 is ANQGSEA. With 4 bases removed from V and 5 bases from J, the gap between germline ends came to 8 bases. CDR3 length equals 12 residues. The CDR3 nucleotides read TGCAGCGTTGGACAGACGACCGGGGAGCTGTTTTTT. Translation gives CSVGQTTGELFF.

As for this clonotype: A much bigger clone sits one base away, suggesting this may be a read error. The chain combines TRBV7-2 with TRBJ1-5; D call uncertain. The CDR3 extends over 13 amino acids. Trimming cost V 3 bases and J 4 bases, with 7 bases left between them. The germline CDR1 and CDR2 sequences are SGHTA and FQGNSA. The CDR3 DNA sequence: TGTGCCAGCAGCTTCTGGGAGAATCAGCCCCAGCATTTT. Protein sequence: CASSFWENQPQHF. The full variable domain, rest sourced from reference TRBV7-2 and TRBJ1-5, is GAGVSQSPSNKVTEKGKDVELRCDPISGHTALYWYRQSLGQGLEFLIYFQGNSAPDKSGLPSDRFSAERTGGSVSTLTIQRTQQEDSAVYLCASSFWENQPQHFGDGTRLSIL.

This clonotype has more than one count but fewer than ten. The gene calls are TRBV5-1 and TRBJ2-1, with D perhaps TRBD2 (6 bases). Trimming took off 0 bases at V and 5 bases at J, with 9 bases between the two ends. This CDR3 has 14 amino acids. Germline V lookup: CDR1 SGHRS, CDR2 YFSETQ. This CDR3 is CASSLDRGNNEQFF. For the CDR3, the DNA is TGCGCCAGCAGCTTGGACCGGGGGAACAATGAGCAGTTCTTC.

V usage is TRBV6-5 and J usage is TRBJ1-1, with D unresolved. Germline values: CDR1 MNHEY, CDR2 SVGAGI. The CDR3 has 12 amino acids. V lost 4 bases and J lost 0, with 3 bases in between. The CDR3 is CASSSVNTEAFF. In nucleotides, the CDR3 is TGTGCCAGCAGTTCCGTGAACACTGAAGCTTTCTTT.

There are a few counts of this clonotype. The chain uses TRBV4-2 and TRBJ2-3, with D tentatively TRBD1 (7 bases). V was clipped by 0 bases and J by 5 bases, with 12 bases between them. CDR3 size: 15 residues. Germline loops: CDR1 LGHNA, CDR2 YNFKEQ. DNA of the CDR3: TGTGCCAGCAGCCAAGATAGGCAGGGGGGAGATACGCAGTATTTT. This gives the protein CASSQDRQGGDTQYF.